The clone carrying this T cell receptor beta chain was seen repeatedly, ten times or more. Its target is not known. The sample originates from a study of T cells in Graves' hyperthyroidism and ophthalmopathy. Study conclusions and caveats: Also found in blood were most expanded thyroid clonotypes above 0.001. The model predicted ophthalmopathy a median approximately 6.3 months before onset.

V was clipped by 1 base and J by 6 bases; unmatched bases: 6. The CDR3 extends over 14 amino acids. Germline CDR1 DFQATT, CDR2 SNEGSKA (reference sequence). From RNA transcripts, TCR beta CDR3 regions were amplified. Initially, a first-round RT-PCR of the TCR CDR3 employed the HTBI primer set. MiXCR, run by TCRdb on the multiplex PCR reads, gives a single entry per CDR3 protein. This table holds approximately 600,000 distinct CDR3 sequences, 14% to 15% found once. Ophthalmopathy in the patients scored at least 3 on Clinical Activity Score and at least 4 on NOSPECS grade, lasting under 3 months. Extraction of PBMCs used 7.5 to 10 ml of fresh peripheral blood.

The clonotype originates from a woman aged 40 to 50 with Graves' ophthalmopathy. Sequencing input: blood. V gene TRBV20-1 combines with J gene TRBJ2-5, with TRBD2 matching over 9 bases. The DNA for the CDR3 is TGCAGTGCTAGAGGGGCTAGCGGGATAAAGACCCAGTACTTC. This gives the protein CSARGASGIKTQYF.